This T cell receptor beta chain was recovered during a study of blood T cell repertoires in COVID-19 (dated by TCRdb to the early 2020s). Some background on the complete study: Collaborator samples came from the United States, Italy and Spain and covered acute and convalescent phases of COVID-19. The sample metadata nearly always contained a de-identified subject ID, COVID-19 status, age in years and sex. The samples were drawn from the first 160 participants of the ongoing ImmuneRACE study and from 1,254 subjects provided by 6 global collaborators. The dataset comprised deeply sampled blood TCRbeta repertoires from subjects exposed to, actively infected with, or recovered from COVID-19. The material from the prospective study consisted of cDNA or gDNA derived from T cells, B-cell-depleted T cells, or PBMCs. Where HLA class I and class II types were available, the types were taken from metadata supplied by the sample provider, not from assay-based typing. The repertoires were released in a freely available public database meant as a resource for research on the immune response to SARS-CoV-2.

Regarding this clone: The antigen it recognizes is unknown. Base quality data are lacking; no much larger clone is found one base away.

The CDR3 contains 11 residues, cysteine and phenylalanine counted. Kept here is only the CDR3 DNA, which spans 33 bases and is read in frame from base 1. Relative to germline, V is 10 bases shorter and J is 6 bases shorter, with 12 bases between their ends. Via the germline V gene (reference sequence), CDR1 is MNHEY and CDR2 SMNVEV. In the prospective study, participants were roughly 18 to 100 years old, resided in 24 geographic areas of the United States, and were enrolled through a virtual design. Cohort assignment in the prospective study relied on participant-reported clinical history from a screening survey and a study questionnaire. Exposed participants were defined as having been in contact with someone with a PCR-confirmed or clinician-diagnosed COVID-19 case within 2 weeks of study entry. Mobile phlebotomists in the prospective study collected whole blood, serum and a nasopharyngeal or oropharyngeal swab from every participant. Over a roughly 2-month period, participants in the prospective study had the option of providing additional blood draws and questionnaires. Before DNA extraction, blood samples from the prospective study were shipped at room temperature or frozen.

Results and caveats for the whole study, not just this receptor: Clinical and demographic metadata were provided uncurated, with the amount varying by source and participant.

TCRbeta CDR3 regions were amplified from genomic DNA using the immunoSEQ Assay, a bias-controlled multiplex PCR. The study's own analysis went as follows. The number of nucleated cells in each sample was estimated from the amplification of reference gene primers within the assay. To quantify the absolute abundance of each unique TCRbeta CDR3 rearrangement, sequence reads were collapsed and filtered. For each sample, productive Simpson clonality was calculated by taking the square root of Simpson's diversity index across productive rearrangements. This immuneACCESS table, as held by TCRdb, lists in-frame sequences with V and J called but not all clones. Of the missing ones, under half trace to an unresolved V gene in checked studies; the others have no known cause. That table gives V, J and clone size, and the DNA gave D and trimming. This sample is represented by about 430,000 clones; 88% of them were singletons. Clones ranked in the top ten supply 1.4% of the sample.

The origin of this receptor is a woman between 18 and 30 years old who had been exposed to COVID-19. The sample comprised PBMCs or T cells enriched from blood (not recorded which). Recombination connected TRBV27 to TRBJ1-1; D gene: possibly TRBD1, on 6 matching bases. This receptor has the CDR3 CATRTVSEAFF. The DNA sequence is given as TGTGCCACCCGGACAGTCTCTGAAGCTTTCTTT.